Given below is one T cell receptor (beta chain) in context. Its antigen remains unknown. Germline CDR1 reads SNHLY; CDR2 reads FYNNEI. CDR3 length: 16 residues. The ends were cut back, 5 bases at V and 0 bases at J, with 11 bases in the middle. The source of the sample is a study of shared clonotypes between healthy human individuals. Study observations and caveats: Compared with memory subsets, naive subsets generally had larger estimated richness. Sampling was confined to blood; repertoires within tissues likely differ.

Libraries were prepared by immunoSEQ multiplex PCR; TCRdb keeps only in-frame clonotypes and omits some of them. The data show 2 million to 3 million clones, roughly 93% seen once. V and J are TRBV2 and TRBJ2-6; a weak D match, TRBD2 (5 bases). The sequenced sample was naive CD4+ T cells from PBMCs. As to subset: CD45RA+ positively selected. This TCR came from a man between 18 and 29 years old in good health. Some clones in this sample may be carry-over from other donors' samples. The CDR3 sequence is CASSRGGLSGANVLTF. The CDR3 DNA reads as TGTGCCAGCAGTCGAGGAGGACTCTCTGGGGCCAACGTCCTGACTTTC.